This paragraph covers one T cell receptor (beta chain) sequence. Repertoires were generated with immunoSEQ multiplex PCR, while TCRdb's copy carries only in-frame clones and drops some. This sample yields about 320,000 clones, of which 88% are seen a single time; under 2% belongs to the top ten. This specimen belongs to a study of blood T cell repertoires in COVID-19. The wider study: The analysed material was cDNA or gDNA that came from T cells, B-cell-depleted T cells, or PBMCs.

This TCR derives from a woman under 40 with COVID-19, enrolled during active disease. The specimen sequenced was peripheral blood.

In DNA form, the CDR3 reads TGTGCCAGCAGCAGGGGTACGACTGGAAACACCATATATTTT. This codes for CASSRGTTGNTIYF. The V gene is TRBV6-5, the J gene TRBJ1-3; a possible D gene is TRBD1 (6 bases). Trimming stripped 6 bases from V and 2 bases from J, with 11 bases between. Looked up from germline, CDR1 is MNHEY and CDR2 is SVGAGI. There are 14 residues in the CDR3.